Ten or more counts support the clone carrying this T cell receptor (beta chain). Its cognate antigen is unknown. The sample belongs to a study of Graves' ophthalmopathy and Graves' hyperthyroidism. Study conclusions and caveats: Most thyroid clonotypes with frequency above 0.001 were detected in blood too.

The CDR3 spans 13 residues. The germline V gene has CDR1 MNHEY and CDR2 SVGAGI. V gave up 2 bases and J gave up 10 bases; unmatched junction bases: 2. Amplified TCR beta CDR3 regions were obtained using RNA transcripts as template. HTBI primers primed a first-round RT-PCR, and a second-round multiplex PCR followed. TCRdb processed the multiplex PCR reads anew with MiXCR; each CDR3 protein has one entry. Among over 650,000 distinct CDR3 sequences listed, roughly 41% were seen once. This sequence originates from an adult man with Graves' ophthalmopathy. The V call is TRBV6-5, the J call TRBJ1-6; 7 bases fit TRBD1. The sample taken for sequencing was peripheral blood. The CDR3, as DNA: TGTGCCAGCAGTTACATGGACAGGTCACCCCTCCACTTT. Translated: CASSYMDRSPLHF.